What follows describes a single T cell receptor (beta chain). The clone's antigen remains unknown. Base qualities are not provided; no much larger clone lies one nucleotide away. The record originates from a study of regulatory T cells (dated by TCRdb to the late 2010s). About the full investigation: T-cell receptor beta repertoires of sorted regulatory, conventional CD4+ and CD8+ T cells were compared between CD3G-deficient patients and healthy controls.

Evidence of autoimmunity was present in all CD3G-deficient patients, and the autoimmunity was more severe in two of the patients. At the time of testing, the patients were between 2 and 39 years old, and their CD4+ and CD8+ T cells had reduced naive proportions and increased memory proportions. CD4+ cells were FACS-sorted into CD25-high CD127-low regulatory T cells and CD25-low CD127-high conventional CD4+ T cells. About 6 individuals with CD3G deficiency were included in the patient group. An international network of physicians spanning the United States, Europe and Asia provided the patient samples and clinical data. Peripheral blood mononuclear cells were isolated by Ficoll density separation. For the multiplex PCR, 52 forward TRBV primers and 13 reverse TRBJ primers were used, and amplification bias was corrected with both assay-based and computational methods. Within the immunoSEQ assay, multiplex PCR amplified rearranged TRB loci from genomic DNA. TRB amplicons were sequenced using an Illumina HiSeq platform. As for the authors' bioinformatics: Raw sequences were error-filtered and aligned to reference gene sequences by custom algorithms and were subsequently analyzed with the immunoSEQ online tools. Frequencies of productive and nonproductive TRB rearrangements were evaluated among both unique and total sequences. For TRB CDR3 positions 6 and 7, hydrophobicity together with amino acid composition served as the basis for assessing self-reactivity potential. Group comparisons used t tests, Mann-Whitney tests or two-way ANOVA run in Prism software. The table was pulled from immuneACCESS by TCRdb, which kept in-frame rearrangements only. Such tables lose some clones; where checked, under half of the loss comes from unresolved V genes, and the rest has no known cause. V and J calls and clone size are those listed in that table; D and trimming were worked out from the DNA. This sample comprises around 29,000 clones, nearly 95% of them detected only once. The ten largest clones take up 0.85% to 1% of the sample.

Broad study findings and their caveats: Hydrophobic residues at CDR3 positions 6 and 7 were enriched in conventional CD4+ T cells from CD3G-deficient patients, suggesting more self-reactive specificities. Patient repertoires showed restricted unique TRB V-J pairs and skewed V and J gene usage, most marked in regulatory T cells.

The CDR3 numbers 14 residues from cysteine through phenylalanine. Only the CDR3 part of the read is kept: 42 bases, read in frame from the first base. The germline V gene gives CDR1 as MDHEN and CDR2 as SYDVKM. The germline V end is reduced by 4 bases and the J end by 4 bases; junction bases left unmatched: 6. Sequenced: conventional CD4+ T cells sorted from blood. This TCR was recovered from a child under 10 years old with CD3G deficiency. The rearrangement combines TRBV28 with TRBJ1-2; 7 bases in between match TRBD1. At the DNA level, the sequence is TGTGCCAGCAGTTCCATATGGGACAGCTATGGCTACACCTTC. Its protein is CASSSIWDSYGYTF.